The 18 T cell receptor beta chains given below trace back to one sample, sequenced in a study of blood T cell repertoires in COVID-19. The data were produced by immunoSEQ multiplex PCR, yet TCRdb's version contains in-frame clones alone and is incomplete. Of about 150,000 clones in the sample, more than 70% were seen once. The sample was peripheral blood. The source of these receptors is a man aged 45 to 65 who had recovered from COVID-19.

The gene calls are TRBV11-2 and TRBJ2-7, with no clear D. The CDR3 covers 15 residues. Between the trimmed V and J ends, which lost 5 bases and 2 bases, there was a span of 16 bases. CDR1 is SGHAT and CDR2 is FQNNGV in the germline V gene. CDR3 bases: TGTGCCAGCAGCCCTGGTACGGGTCTTCCCTACGAGCAGTACTTC. This codes for CASSPGTGLPYEQYF.

The chain has TRBV11-2 and TRBJ1-1; TRBD1 might be the D (5 bases). The V gene's germline CDR1 is SGHAT and CDR2 FQNNGV. The V gene lost 5 bases and the J gene lost 7 bases, with 17 bases spanning the gap. The CDR3 consists of 14 residues. CDR3: CASSPSAGQGEAFF. The CDR3, as DNA: TGTGCCAGCAGCCCCTCGGCTGGGCAGGGTGAAGCTTTCTTT.

The gene calls are TRBV4-3 and TRBJ2-2, with 7 nucleotides matching TRBD2. Germline CDR1 is LGHNA and CDR2 is YSLEER. The CDR3 has 15 residues. The trim removed 4 bases at V and 5 bases at J, leaving 7 bases unmatched. For the CDR3, the DNA is TGCGCCAGCAGCCCTTTAGCGGGCCCGACCGGGGAGCTGTTTTTT. This codes for CASSPLAGPTGELFF.

The chain links TRBV7-2 to TRBJ2-3, with 11 nucleotides matching TRBD2. The V and J ends lost 1 base and 4 bases, in that order; junction bases with no gene match: 10. The CDR3 totals 18 residues. CDR1 is SGHTA, CDR2 FQGNSA, per germline. CDR3 amino acids: CASSLGWLAGGPADTQYF. The CDR3, as DNA: TGTGCCAGCAGCTTAGGTTGGTTAGCGGGGGGGCCCGCAGATACGCAGTATTTT.

This clone was counted between two and nine times. This sequence joins TRBV19 and TRBJ1-2; D perhaps matches TRBD1 (6 bases). The CDR3 spans 16 residues. V was shortened by 3 bases and J by 4 bases, with 18 bases between the two germline ends. From germline, CDR1 is LNHDA and CDR2 SQIVND (reference sequence). The CDR3 is CASSIGRLGRGYGYTF. CDR3 nucleotides: TGTGCCAGTAGTATCGGCCGGCTCGGCAGGGGCTATGGCTACACCTTC.

This rearrangement joins TRBV24-1 to TRBJ2-2; 7 nucleotides line up with TRBD2. Germline values: CDR1 KGHDR, CDR2 SFDVKD. CDR3 length: 16 residues. Trimming cost V 8 bases and J 2 bases; bases outside gene matches: 10. This CDR3 reads CATKTWASGNTGELFF. DNA for the CDR3: TGTGCCACCAAGACCTGGGCTAGCGGAAACACCGGGGAGCTGTTTTTT.

The chain has TRBV19 and TRBJ1-5; 8 positions agree with TRBD1. Germline V gene data show CDR1 as LNHDA and CDR2 as SQIVND (reference sequence). The CDR3 runs 15 residues. V shed 3 bases, J shed 4 bases, and the junction held 5 bases outside the gene matches. DNA of the CDR3: TGTGCCAGTAGTATGAGGACAGGGCGGAATCAGCCCCAGCATTTT. Translated: CASSMRTGRNQPQHF. Variable domain in full (rest from reference TRBV19 and TRBJ1-5): DGGITQSPKYLFRKEGQNVTLSCEQNLNHDAMYWYRQDPGQGLRLIYYSQIVNDFQKGDIAEGYSVSREKKESFPLTVTSAQKNPTAFYLCASSMRTGRNQPQHFGDGTRLSIL.

The chain uses TRBV3-1 (or the pseudogene TRBV3-2) and TRBJ2-3, with a weak D call TRBD2 (6 bases). Trimming cost V 1 base and J 3 bases, with 14 bases left between them. The CDR3 consists of 16 residues. Per the germline V gene, CDR1 is LGHDT and CDR2 is YNNKEL (reference sequence). The CDR3, as DNA: TGTGCCAGCAGCCAAGCTAGGCGGGAAGGGACAGATACGCAGTATTTT. Translation gives CASSQARREGTDTQYF.

This chain uses TRBV4-3 with TRBJ2-7; D is unclear. The CDR3 extends over 15 amino acids. With 0 bases removed from V and 2 bases from J, the gap between germline ends came to 11 bases. Per germline, CDR1 LGHNA and CDR2 YSLEER. DNA for the CDR3: TGCGCCAGCAGCCAAGACCTAAACGCCCCCTACGAGCAGTACTTC. This sequence encodes CASSQDLNAPYEQYF.

This clone was counted only a few times. This sequence joins TRBV6-5 and TRBJ2-1; 8 bases match TRBD2. CDR3 size: 14 residues. V was clipped by 8 bases and J by 2 bases; unmatched bases: 5. Germline V CDR1 and CDR2: MNHEY, SVGAGI. CDR3 residues: CASRTSSTYNEQFF. CDR3 nucleotide sequence: TGTGCCAGCCGGACTAGCTCTACCTACAATGAGCAGTTCTTC.

The chain carries TRBV9 and TRBJ2-3; 10 bases agree with TRBD2. CDR3 length equals 15 residues. Germline lookup yields CDR1 SGDLS and CDR2 YYNGEE. V dropped 4 bases and J dropped 3; count of bases not matched to a gene: 5. The CDR3 is CASSPQTSGTDTQYF. The CDR3 region has the DNA TGTGCCAGCAGCCCCCAGACTAGCGGGACAGATACGCAGTATTTT.

The chain couples TRBV5-5 to TRBJ1-3, with no clear D. Per the germline V gene, CDR1 is SGHKS and CDR2 is YYEKEE (reference sequence). The ends were cut back, 0 bases at V and 4 bases at J, with 14 bases in the middle. The CDR3 is 16 amino acids. For the CDR3, the DNA is TGTGCCAGCAGCTTGGAGAGACTGCTGCGGGGAAACACCATATATTTT. Amino acid sequence: CASSLERLLRGNTIYF.

The chain couples TRBV6-2 or TRBV6-3 to TRBJ2-1; possibly TRBD2 for D (6 bases). This CDR3 is built from 14 residues. Germline V gene data show CDR1 as MNHEY and CDR2 as SVGEGT. V dropped 6 bases and J dropped 1 base, with 10 bases sitting between them. In DNA form, the CDR3 reads TGTGCCAGCAGCCCGGGGAGGTCCTACAATGAGCAGTTCTTC. Translating it yields CASSPGRSYNEQFF.

This sequence joins TRBV7-7 and TRBJ2-7; D is undetermined. In germline, CDR1 is SSHAT, CDR2 FNYEAQ (reference sequence). V was cut by 6 bases and J by 6 bases, with 15 bases left in between. The CDR3 spans 13 residues. CDR3: CASRRLGSSEQYF. The DNA for the CDR3 is TGTGCCAGCAGACGCTTGGGCTCCAGCGAGCAGTACTTC. The entire variable domain, with the rest obtained from reference TRBV7-7 and TRBJ2-7, is as follows: GAGVSQSPRYKVTKRGQDVTLRCDPISSHATLYWYQQALGQGPEFLTYFNYEAQPDKSGLPSDRFSAERPEGSISTLTIQRTEQRDSAMYRCASRRLGSSEQYFGPGTRLTVT.

This clone was detected a few times. This rearrangement joins TRBV5-1 to TRBJ2-5, with 8 bases that match TRBD2. Germline loops: CDR1 SGHRS, CDR2 YFSETQ. The CDR3 covers 13 residues. The ends lost 3 bases at V and 4 bases at J; junction bases unmatched: 2. CDR3 nucleotides: TGCGCCAGCAGCTGGACTAGCCGAGAGACCCAGTACTTC. It specifies CASSWTSRETQYF.

The chain combines TRBV7-2 with TRBJ2-1, with 13 bases identical to TRBD2. The CDR3 is made up of 17 amino acids. Trimming took 5 bases from V and 7 from J; bases not matched to a gene: 11. Germline CDR1 and CDR2: SGHTA and FQGNSA. The CDR3 nucleotides read TGTGCCAGCAGCCCCGCCGGACTAGCGGGAGTAGGGAATGAGCAGTTCTTC. Its translation: CASSPAGLAGVGNEQFF.

V is TRBV6-6 and J is TRBJ1-2; a weak D match, TRBD1 (6 bases). V shed 1 base and J shed 1 base, with 10 bases lying between them. Germline CDR1 reads MNHNY; CDR2 reads SVGAGI (reference sequence). CDR3 length: 15 amino acids. The CDR3 nucleotides read TGTGCCAGCAGTTACTTCCGGACAGTTAACTATGGCTACACCTTC. It translates to CASSYFRTVNYGYTF.

J is TRBJ2-1 and V is TRBV11-2, with 9 bases matching TRBD1. The germline gives CDR1 SGHAT, CDR2 FQNNGV. V was clipped by 6 bases and J by 15 bases; unmatched bases: 12. This CDR3 spans 13 amino acids. The CDR3 bases are TGTGCCAGCAGGCGAGCGGGGACAGGGCCTTGGTTCTTC. It is translated as CASRRAGTGPWFF.